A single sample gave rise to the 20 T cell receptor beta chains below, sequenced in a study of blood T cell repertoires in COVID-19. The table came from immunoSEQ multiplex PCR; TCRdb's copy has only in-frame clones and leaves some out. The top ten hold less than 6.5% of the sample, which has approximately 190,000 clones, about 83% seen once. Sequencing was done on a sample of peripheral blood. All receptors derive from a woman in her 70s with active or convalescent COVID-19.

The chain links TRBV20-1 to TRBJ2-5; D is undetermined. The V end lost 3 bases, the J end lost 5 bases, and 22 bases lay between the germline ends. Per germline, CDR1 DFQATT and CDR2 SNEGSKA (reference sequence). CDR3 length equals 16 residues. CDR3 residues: CSASLLERKRMETQYF. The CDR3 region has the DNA TGCAGTGCTAGTCTATTAGAACGAAAGAGGATGGAGACCCAGTACTTC.

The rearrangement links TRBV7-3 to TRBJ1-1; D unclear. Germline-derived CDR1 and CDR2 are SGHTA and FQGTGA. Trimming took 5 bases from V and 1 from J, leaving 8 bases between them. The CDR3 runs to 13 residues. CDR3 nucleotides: TGTGCCAGCAGCCGAAGACAGAACACTGAAGCTTTCTTT. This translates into CASSRRQNTEAFF. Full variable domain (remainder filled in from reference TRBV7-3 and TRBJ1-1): GAGVSQTPSNKVTEKGKYVELRCDPISGHTALYWYRQSLGQGPEFLIYFQGTGAADDSGLPNDRFFAVRPEGSVSTLKIQRTERGDSAVYLCASSRRQNTEAFFGQGTRLTVV.

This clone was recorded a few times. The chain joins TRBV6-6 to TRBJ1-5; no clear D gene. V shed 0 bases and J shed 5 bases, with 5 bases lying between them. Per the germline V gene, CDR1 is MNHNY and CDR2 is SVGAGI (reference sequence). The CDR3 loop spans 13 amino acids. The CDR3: CASSYSTDQPQHF. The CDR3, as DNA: TGTGCCAGCAGTTACTCTACGGATCAGCCCCAGCATTTT.

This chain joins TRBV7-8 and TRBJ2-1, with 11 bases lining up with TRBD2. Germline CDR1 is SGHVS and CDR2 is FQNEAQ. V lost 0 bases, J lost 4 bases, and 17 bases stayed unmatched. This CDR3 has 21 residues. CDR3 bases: TGTGCCAGCAGCTTAGCGATCATCGCTCAACTAGCGGGAGCTTATTACAATGAGCAGTTCTTC. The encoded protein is CASSLAIIAQLAGAYYNEQFF.

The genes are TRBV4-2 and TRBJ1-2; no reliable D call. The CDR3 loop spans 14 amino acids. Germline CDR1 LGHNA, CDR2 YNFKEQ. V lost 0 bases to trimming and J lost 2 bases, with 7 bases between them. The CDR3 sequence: CASSQDSRNYGYTF. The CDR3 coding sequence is TGTGCCAGCAGCCAAGATAGTCGGAACTATGGCTACACCTTC.

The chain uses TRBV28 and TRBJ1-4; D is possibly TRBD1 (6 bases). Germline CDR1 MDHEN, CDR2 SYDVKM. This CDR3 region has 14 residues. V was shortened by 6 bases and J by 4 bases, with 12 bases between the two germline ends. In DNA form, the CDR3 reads TGTGCCAGCAGGGAAACAGGGATTAATGAAAAACTGTTTTTT. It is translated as CASRETGINEKLFF.

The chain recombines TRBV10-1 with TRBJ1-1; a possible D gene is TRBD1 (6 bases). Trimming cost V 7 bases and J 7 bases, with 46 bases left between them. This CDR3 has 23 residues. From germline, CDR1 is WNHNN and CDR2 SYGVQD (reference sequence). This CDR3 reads CASTLTLRTAPFTVLLNPYEAFF. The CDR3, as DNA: TGCGCCAGCACCCTGACCCTGAGGACAGCCCCCTTCACTGTCCTGCTTAACCCCTATGAAGCTTTCTTT.

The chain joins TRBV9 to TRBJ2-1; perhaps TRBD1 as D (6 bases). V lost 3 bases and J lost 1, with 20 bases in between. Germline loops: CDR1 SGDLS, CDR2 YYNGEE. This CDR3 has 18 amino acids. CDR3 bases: TGTGCCAGCAGCGAGAGGGGGATCCGGGAAAAATCCTACAATGAGCAGTTCTTC. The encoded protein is CASSERGIREKSYNEQFF.

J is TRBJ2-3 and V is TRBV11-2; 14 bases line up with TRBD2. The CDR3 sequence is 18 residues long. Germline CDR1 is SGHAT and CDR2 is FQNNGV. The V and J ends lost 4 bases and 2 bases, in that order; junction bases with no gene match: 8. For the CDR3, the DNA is TGTGCCAGCAGCTCCACCGGGACTAGCGGGAGCACCACAGATACGCAGTATTTT. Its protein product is CASSSTGTSGSTTDTQYF.

The CDR3 sequence is CATSDYSGPAYNEQFF. CDR3 bases: TGTGCCACCAGTGATTATAGCGGGCCAGCCTACAATGAGCAGTTCTTC. The chain couples TRBV24-1 to TRBJ2-1, with 7 nucleotides matching TRBD2. Germline CDR1 is KGHDR and CDR2 is SFDVKD. V lost 2 bases, J lost 2 bases, and 5 bases stayed unmatched. The CDR3 covers 16 residues.

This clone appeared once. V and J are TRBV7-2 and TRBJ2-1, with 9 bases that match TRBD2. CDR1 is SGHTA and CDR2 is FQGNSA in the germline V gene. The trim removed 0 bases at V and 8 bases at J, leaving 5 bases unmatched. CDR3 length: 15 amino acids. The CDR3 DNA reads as TGTGCCAGCAGCTTAGCGGGACTAGCCCTCGATGAGCAGTTCTTC. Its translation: CASSLAGLALDEQFF.

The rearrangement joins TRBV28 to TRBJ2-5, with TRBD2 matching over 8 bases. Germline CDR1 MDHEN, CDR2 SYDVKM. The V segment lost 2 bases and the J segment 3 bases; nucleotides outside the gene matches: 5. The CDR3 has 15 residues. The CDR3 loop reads CASSLLGTSEETQYF. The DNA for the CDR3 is TGTGCCAGCAGTTTACTCGGGACTAGTGAAGAGACCCAGTACTTC.

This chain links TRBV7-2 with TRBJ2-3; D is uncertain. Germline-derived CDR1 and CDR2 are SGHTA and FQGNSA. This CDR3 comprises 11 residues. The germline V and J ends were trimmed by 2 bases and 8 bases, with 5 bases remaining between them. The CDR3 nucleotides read TGTGCCAGCAGCTTACGGTTTACGCAGTATTTT. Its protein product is CASSLRFTQYF.

CDR3 sequence: CASSLARGGTYEQYF. The CDR3 DNA follows: TGTGCCAGCAGCTTAGCACGAGGGGGAACCTACGAGCAGTACTTC. The V gene is TRBV7-8, the J gene TRBJ2-7, with TRBD1 as a possible D gene (6 bases). Trimming cost V 0 bases and J 2 bases, with 11 bases left between them. The CDR3 is 15 residues long. Germline CDR1 and CDR2: SGHVS and FQNEAQ.

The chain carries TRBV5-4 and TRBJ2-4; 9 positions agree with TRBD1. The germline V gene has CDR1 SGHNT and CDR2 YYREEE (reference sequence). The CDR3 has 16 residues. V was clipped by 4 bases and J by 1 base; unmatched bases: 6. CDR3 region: CASSRQDRGAKNIQYF. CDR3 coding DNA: TGTGCCAGCAGCCGCCAGGACAGGGGTGCCAAAAACATTCAGTACTTC.

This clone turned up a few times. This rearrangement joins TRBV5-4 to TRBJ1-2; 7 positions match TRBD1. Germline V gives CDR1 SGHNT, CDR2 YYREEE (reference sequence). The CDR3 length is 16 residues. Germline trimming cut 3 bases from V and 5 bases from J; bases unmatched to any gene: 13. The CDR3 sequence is CASSSPLTGSWYGYTF. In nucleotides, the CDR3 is TGTGCCAGCAGCTCCCCCCTGACAGGGTCGTGGTATGGCTACACCTTC.

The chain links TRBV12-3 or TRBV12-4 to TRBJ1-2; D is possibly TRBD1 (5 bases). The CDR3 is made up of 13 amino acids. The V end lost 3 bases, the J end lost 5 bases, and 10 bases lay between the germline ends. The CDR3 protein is CASSLGQLYGYTF. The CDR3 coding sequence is TGTGCCAGCAGTTTGGGGCAGCTTTATGGCTACACCTTC.

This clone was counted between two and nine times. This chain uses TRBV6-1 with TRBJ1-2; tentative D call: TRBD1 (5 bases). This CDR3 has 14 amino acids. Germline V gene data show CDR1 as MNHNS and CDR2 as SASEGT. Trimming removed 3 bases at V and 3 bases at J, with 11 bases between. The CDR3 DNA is TGTGCCAGCAGTGACGGGGGTCCACACTATGGCTACACCTTC. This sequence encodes CASSDGGPHYGYTF.

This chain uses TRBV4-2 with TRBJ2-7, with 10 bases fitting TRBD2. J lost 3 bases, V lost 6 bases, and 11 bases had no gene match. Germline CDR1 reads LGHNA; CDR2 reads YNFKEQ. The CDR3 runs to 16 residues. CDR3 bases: TGTGCCAGCAGTCCCGGGACTAGCGCCACGGTCTACGAGCAGTACTTC. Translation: CASSPGTSATVYEQYF.

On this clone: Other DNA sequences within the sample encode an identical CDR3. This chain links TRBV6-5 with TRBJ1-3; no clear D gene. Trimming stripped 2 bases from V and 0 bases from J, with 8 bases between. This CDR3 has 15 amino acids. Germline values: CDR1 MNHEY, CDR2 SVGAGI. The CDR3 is CASSYRGSSGNTIYF. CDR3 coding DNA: TGTGCCAGCAGTTACAGAGGGTCCTCTGGAAACACCATATATTTT.